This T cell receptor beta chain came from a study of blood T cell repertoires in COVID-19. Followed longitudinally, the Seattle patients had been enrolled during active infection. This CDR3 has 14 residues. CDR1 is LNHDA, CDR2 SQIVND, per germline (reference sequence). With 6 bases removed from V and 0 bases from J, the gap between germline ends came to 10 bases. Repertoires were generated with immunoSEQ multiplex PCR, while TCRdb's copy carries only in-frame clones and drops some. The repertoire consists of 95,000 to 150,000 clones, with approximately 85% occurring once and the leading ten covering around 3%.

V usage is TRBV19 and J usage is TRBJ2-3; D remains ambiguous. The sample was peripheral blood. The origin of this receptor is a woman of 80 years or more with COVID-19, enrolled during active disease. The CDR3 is CASSSQASTDTQYF. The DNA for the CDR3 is TGTGCCAGTAGCTCCCAGGCGAGCACAGATACGCAGTATTTT. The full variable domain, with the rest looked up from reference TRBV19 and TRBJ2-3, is DGGITQSPKYLFRKEGQNVTLSCEQNLNHDAMYWYRQDPGQGLRLIYYSQIVNDFQKGDIAEGYSVSREKKESFPLTVTSAQKNPTAFYLCASSSQASTDTQYFGPGTRLTVL.